This TCR beta chain is drawn from a study of cytomegalovirus exposure and HLA in healthy donors. With 60 Vbeta and 13 Jbeta primers, the PCR was carried out. Assay used: immunoSEQ multiplex PCR; TCRdb lists only in-frame clones, some missing. Among some 150,000 clones listed, 79% were seen once. The CDR3 is 15 residues long. Germline V gene lookup returns CDR1 SGHVS and CDR2 FQNEAQ. With 6 bases clipped from V and 0 bases from J, the junction kept 3 bases outside the gene matches. Nominally healthy donors were sampled, though unrecorded immune exposures were likely. This chain joins TRBV7-8 and TRBJ2-7; 12 nucleotides agree with TRBD2. Sequenced input: PBMCs. The TCR comes from a woman aged 50 to 65 in good health and CMV-seronegative. In DNA form, the CDR3 reads TGTGCCAGCAGTTCGACTAGCGGGAGCTCCTACGAGCAGTACTTC. Residues: CASSSTSGSSYEQYF.